The 26 T cell receptor beta chains reported below all come from one sample, sequenced in a study of Graves' ophthalmopathy and Graves' hyperthyroidism. RNA served as the template for amplifying TCR beta CDR3 regions. An initial RT-PCR round employing HTBI primers preceded a second-round multiplex PCR. MiXCR, run by TCRdb on the multiplex PCR reads, gives a single entry per CDR3 protein. The sample shows around 670,000 distinct CDR3 sequences, roughly two fifths of them seen only once. Material: peripheral blood. The receptor source for this set is an adult man with Graves' ophthalmopathy.

This sequence joins TRBV20-1 and TRBJ2-7; 10 positions match TRBD1. Trimming removed 3 bases from V and 5 bases from J; junction bases left unmatched: 7. The CDR3 spans 14 residues. Per the germline V gene, CDR1 is DFQATT and CDR2 is SNEGSKA (reference sequence). CDR3: CSASSDRGLNEQYF. CDR3 bases: TGCAGTGCTAGCTCCGACAGGGGGCTCAACGAGCAGTACTTC.

This clonotype was counted ten times or more. The chain couples TRBV29-1 to TRBJ2-7, with 10 positions matching TRBD1. V lost 7 bases to trimming and J lost 6 bases; unmatched junction nucleotides: 9. The CDR3 consists of 13 residues. Per the germline V gene, CDR1 is SQVTM and CDR2 is ANQGSEA. The CDR3 spells CSAETGGESEQYF. CDR3 coding DNA: TGCAGCGCGGAGACAGGGGGCGAATCCGAGCAGTACTTC.

This clonotype was observed a handful of times. The chain joins TRBV12-3 or TRBV12-4 to TRBJ2-1; the D is unclear. This CDR3 has 15 amino acids. V was cut by 2 bases and J by 0 bases, with 8 bases left in between. The CDR3 protein is CASSLIDSSYNEQFF. DNA for the CDR3: TGTGCCAGCAGTTTAATAGACTCCTCCTACAATGAGCAGTTCTTC.

The J gene is TRBJ2-2, the V gene TRBV25-1, with D perhaps matching TRBD2 (6 bases). The CDR3 contains 12 residues. Germline V gene data show CDR1 as MGHDK and CDR2 as SYGVNS. Trimming shortened V by 11 bases and J by 13 bases, and 20 bases separated the two germline ends. The CDR3 loop reads CAWSVQLGGLFF. The DNA for the CDR3 is TGTGCCTGGAGTGTACAGTTGGGAGGGCTGTTTTTT. The whole variable domain, filled in from reference TRBV25-1 and TRBJ2-2, reads EADIYQTPRYLVIGTGKKITLECSQTMGHDKMYWYQQDPGMELHLIHYSYGVNSTEKGDLSSESTVSRIRTEHFPLTLESARPSHTSQYLCAWSVQLGGLFFGEGSRLTVL.

This chain links TRBV15 with TRBJ1-2; 7 nucleotides agree with TRBD1. From germline, CDR1 is LNHNV and CDR2 YYDKDF (reference sequence). The ends lost 2 bases at V and 7 bases at J; junction bases unmatched: 1. The length of the CDR3 is 12 residues. The CDR3 coding sequence is TGTGCCACCAGCAGACAGGGGGTTGGCTACACCTTC. As protein: CATSRQGVGYTF.

The count of this clonotype is one. The gene calls are TRBV2 and TRBJ2-7; D assignment may be TRBD1 or TRBD2 (5 bases each). Trimming pared 5 bases from V and 0 bases from J, leaving 17 bases between. The CDR3 spans 16 residues. Per germline, CDR1 SNHLY and CDR2 FYNNEI. CDR3 nucleotide sequence: TGTGCCAGCAGTTACTCTTGGGACGAAGTCTCCTACGAGCAGTACTTC. Encoded protein: CASSYSWDEVSYEQYF.

On this clonotype: The junction shows a germline mismatch at one end, possibly a read error. This sequence joins TRBV10-3 and TRBJ1-2, with D tentatively TRBD1 (6 bases). This CDR3 has 14 residues. Germline-derived CDR1 and CDR2 are ENHRY and SYGVKD. DNA of the CDR3: TGTGCCAGCAGTTTCCAGGACAGTGGATATGGCTACACCTTC. It is translated as CASSFQDSGYGYTF.

The genes are TRBV6-4 and TRBJ1-2, with no clear D. Trimming took off 4 bases at V and 6 bases at J, with 15 bases between the two ends. Germline CDR1 and CDR2: MRHNA and SNTAGT. The CDR3 spans 14 residues. The chain's CDR3 is CASSARDERDGYTF. The CDR3 bases are TGTGCCAGCAGTGCTAGAGATGAGAGGGATGGCTACACCTTC.

A few counts support this clonotype. The J gene is TRBJ1-4, the V gene TRBV7-9; TRBD1 aligns across 8 bases. This CDR3 is built from 15 residues. CDR1 SEHNR and CDR2 FQNEAQ come from the germline V gene (reference sequence). With 4 bases clipped from V and 5 bases from J, the junction kept 6 bases outside the gene matches. DNA of the CDR3: TGTGCCAGCAGCTCGAACCGGGACAGGAATGAAAAACTGTTTTTT. Translation gives CASSSNRDRNEKLFF.

Regarding this clonotype: One end of the junction does not line up with germline, which may come from a read error. The rearrangement uses TRBV25-1 and TRBJ1-3; possible D gene TRBD1, 5 bases. The CDR3 length is 16 residues. Germline loops: CDR1 MGHDK, CDR2 SYGVNS. The DNA for the CDR3 is TGTGCCAGCAGTCCGGCGGGACGTAGCTCTGGAAACACCACATATTTT. Translation gives CASSPAGRSSGNTTYF.

The chain employs TRBV20-1 and TRBJ2-7, with 8 bases fitting TRBD2. V was clipped by 5 bases and J by 4 bases; unmatched bases: 4. The CDR3 has 12 amino acids. The germline CDR1 and CDR2 sequences are DFQATT and SNEGSKA (reference sequence). This chain's CDR3 is CSASSGGYEQYF. The CDR3, as DNA: TGCAGTGCTTCGAGCGGGGGTTACGAGCAGTACTTC.

V is TRBV29-1 and J is TRBJ1-4; 8 bases fit TRBD1. Germline V gene lookup returns CDR1 SQVTM and CDR2 ANQGSEA. There are 16 residues in the CDR3. After removal of 4 bases from V and 7 bases from J, the junction contained 14 bases not matched to a gene. CDR3 bases: TGCAGCGTTGTGTGGAGTCCGGGACAGGCTGTTGAAAAACTGTTTTTT. It yields the protein CSVVWSPGQAVEKLFF.

This chain joins TRBV2 and TRBJ2-7, with 11 bases that match TRBD2. Trimming took 6 bases from V and 5 from J; bases not matched to a gene: 9. Germline V gene data show CDR1 as SNHLY and CDR2 as FYNNEI. The CDR3 loop spans 15 amino acids. The CDR3 is CASRRGTSGINEQYF. In DNA form, the CDR3 reads TGTGCCAGCAGGAGGGGGACTAGCGGCATCAACGAGCAGTACTTC.

The V gene is TRBV6-5, the J gene TRBJ2-6; tentatively, D is TRBD2 (6 bases). Germline loops: CDR1 MNHEY, CDR2 SVGAGI. The CDR3 is made up of 16 amino acids. Trimming pared 0 bases from V and 4 bases from J, leaving 10 bases between. Here the CDR3 reads CASSYSYGGGANVLTF. The CDR3 DNA reads as TGTGCCAGCAGTTACTCGTACGGGGGAGGGGCCAACGTCCTGACTTTC.

The rearrangement uses TRBV19 and TRBJ2-3, with D unresolved. The germline V and J ends were trimmed by 5 bases and 0 bases, with 3 bases remaining between them. Looked up from germline, CDR1 is LNHDA and CDR2 is SQIVND (reference sequence). The CDR3 has 12 residues. Here the CDR3 reads CASSQSTDTQYF. The CDR3 DNA reads TGTGCCAGTAGTCAAAGCACAGATACGCAGTATTTT. The full variable domain, rest sourced from reference TRBV19 and TRBJ2-3, is DGGITQSPKYLFRKEGQNVTLSCEQNLNHDAMYWYRQDPGQGLRLIYYSQIVNDFQKGDIAEGYSVSREKKESFPLTVTSAQKNPTAFYLCASSQSTDTQYFGPGTRLTVL.

This clonotype has just a few counts. The chain is built from TRBV7-2 and TRBJ1-4, with D unresolved. Germline V gene lookup returns CDR1 SGHTA and CDR2 FQGNSA. V was cut by 5 bases and J by 4 bases, with 8 bases left in between. The CDR3 totals 13 residues. Written as DNA, the CDR3 is TGTGCCAGCAGCCCCATTTATAATGAAAAACTGTTTTTT. Translated, it gives CASSPIYNEKLFF.

The chain employs TRBV5-5 and TRBJ1-1; no clear D. The CDR3 sequence is 15 residues long. Trimming shortened V by 2 bases and J by 1 base, and 12 bases separated the two germline ends. Germline assignment: CDR1 SGHKS and CDR2 YYEKEE (reference sequence). The chain's CDR3 is CASSFAIRTNTEAFF. Here the CDR3 DNA reads TGTGCCAGCAGCTTCGCGATAAGAACGAACACTGAAGCTTTCTTT.

The rearrangement links TRBV10-3 to TRBJ2-5; 11 nucleotides match TRBD2. The germline CDR1 and CDR2 sequences are ENHRY and SYGVKD. V dropped 10 bases and J dropped 9; count of bases not matched to a gene: 10. This CDR3 spans 13 amino acids. CDR3 bases: TGTGCCACATCGACTAGCGGGGTTGGGGCCCAGTACTTC. It encodes CATSTSGVGAQYF.

This clonotype was counted ten times or more. V is TRBV10-3 and J is TRBJ1-5, with 7 bases aligning to TRBD1. The J segment lost 7 bases and the V segment lost 2 bases, leaving 5 bases of the junction unmatched. Germline V lookup: CDR1 ENHRY, CDR2 SYGVKD. This CDR3 is built from 14 residues. The CDR3 nucleotides read TGTGCCATCAGTGAGCCAGGGGGATCCCAGCCCCAGCATTTT. Its translation is CAISEPGGSQPQHF.

The CDR3 loop is CSARDHNNEKLFF. The CDR3 coding sequence is TGCAGTGCTAGAGACCATAATAATGAAAAACTGTTTTTT. The V and J genes are TRBV20-1 and TRBJ1-4; D remains ambiguous. CDR3 length: 13 residues. V was pared by 0 bases and J by 4 bases, with 6 bases between. Germline V gives CDR1 DFQATT, CDR2 SNEGSKA (reference sequence).

This clonotype was counted at least ten times. The chain recombines TRBV6-5 with TRBJ1-5; D call uncertain. Germline assignment: CDR1 MNHEY and CDR2 SVGAGI. The V and J ends lost 0 bases and 3 bases respectively, with 3 bases between them. There are 13 residues in the CDR3. CDR3 loop: CASSYSFNQPQHF. The CDR3 DNA reads TGTGCCAGCAGTTACTCATTCAATCAGCCCCAGCATTTT.

CDR3 protein: CASSYGTANQPQHF. The CDR3 bases are TGTGCCAGCAGCTACGGGACAGCAAATCAGCCCCAGCATTTT. The genes are TRBV12-3 or TRBV12-4 and TRBJ1-5; TRBD1 aligns across 7 bases. With V trimmed by 6 bases and J by 4 bases, 6 bases remained unmatched. The CDR3 contains 14 residues.

With respect to this clonotype: One base away lies a much larger clone, so this may be a sequencing read error. The rearrangement joins TRBV20-1 to TRBJ1-2; 9 nucleotides line up with TRBD1. This CDR3 comprises 13 residues. The trim removed 2 bases at V and 6 bases at J, leaving 4 bases unmatched. Germline CDR1 DFQATT, CDR2 SNEGSKA (reference sequence). The DNA of the CDR3 is TGCAGTGCTAGACGACAGGGGGGGGATGGCTACACCTTC. Its translation: CSARRQGGDGYTF.

The chain couples TRBV20-1 to TRBJ1-2, with D uncertain. The V gene lost 5 bases and the J gene lost 6 bases, with 16 bases spanning the gap. The germline V gene encodes CDR1 DFQATT and CDR2 SNEGSKA (reference sequence). The CDR3 is 13 residues long. The CDR3 spells CSAPGPLRDGYTF. The CDR3 bases are TGCAGTGCTCCCGGACCTCTGAGGGATGGCTACACCTTC.

The V gene is TRBV29-1, the J gene TRBJ1-3; D not certain. The CDR3 has 14 amino acids. In germline, CDR1 is SQVTM, CDR2 ANQGSEA. V gave up 6 bases and J gave up 4 bases, with 16 bases separating them. Here the CDR3 reads CSVHMGYRGNTIYF. CDR3 nucleotides: TGCAGCGTCCATATGGGGTATAGGGGAAACACCATATATTTT.

The V and J genes are TRBV7-6 and TRBJ1-1; possibly TRBD1 for D (5 bases). In germline, CDR1 is SGHVS, CDR2 FNYEAQ. The CDR3 is made up of 15 amino acids. Trimming took 4 bases from V and 4 from J, leaving 16 bases between them. CDR3 residues: CASSSSGGVSTEAFF. Written as DNA, the CDR3 is TGTGCCAGCAGCTCATCTGGGGGGGTGAGCACTGAAGCTTTCTTT.